This T cell receptor (beta chain) comes out of a study of T cell clonotyping in hematopoietic cell transplantation. General study findings and limits: CD4 and CD8 repertoire contributions could not be separated without sorting. Graft donor and pretransplant recipient Inverse Simpson Index values predicted broader posttransplant TCR diversity. Pathologically expanded recipient clonotypes increased progressively from day 30 to day 180 as diversity fell.

The V end lost 4 bases, the J end lost 0 bases, and 9 bases lay between the germline ends. The CDR3 is made up of 13 amino acids. Germline CDR1 and CDR2: GTSNPN and SVGIG (reference sequence). Documented time point: recipient sample about 28 days before transplant, after cytoreduction. Recipient blood drawn about 28 days pretransplant and days 30, 100, 180 after. This clone was observed a single time. Its antigen is as yet unknown. Generated by immunoSEQ multiplex PCR, the TCRdb table keeps only in-frame clones and is missing some. The sample has fewer than 100,000 clones, about 96% seen once. This TCR derives from a woman aged 50 to 60 with acute myeloid leukemia. Some clones in this sample may be carry-over from other donors' samples. The rearrangement uses TRBV30 and TRBJ1-1, with D uncertain. The input for sequencing was peripheral blood mononuclear cells, taken before stem cell transplant. CDR3 nucleotide sequence: TGTGCCTGGACCAACGGTATGAACACTGAAGCTTTCTTT. Translating gives CAWTNGMNTEAFF.